This T cell receptor (beta chain) was identified in a study of post-analysis software for immune sequencing data. Turning to the study itself: Recorded subtypes: relapsing-remitting, secondary progressive, progressive-relapsing; some patients unannotated. Overall study results and limits: Versus controls, multiple sclerosis patients showed significantly lower diversity (normalized Chao1). F measure clustering grouped samples strongly by preparation batch. In patients, TRBV5-6, TRBV5-1 and TRBV20-1 belonged to roughly five TRBV segments found more frequently than in controls.

Germline V gives CDR1 DFQATT, CDR2 SNEGSKA (reference sequence). The V and J ends lost 5 bases and 11 bases respectively, with 18 bases between them. The CDR3 is 12 amino acids. This clonotype came up a few times. The antigen is undetermined. Unique molecular identifiers were present in the TCR beta cDNA libraries. From the PCR reads, TCRdb called clonotypes with MiXCR, one entry per CDR3 protein. The sample records approximately 350,000 distinct CDR3 sequences, approximately 33% being singletons. The sequence derives from a girl aged 10 to 17 with multiple sclerosis. The rearrangement joins TRBV20-1 to TRBJ2-5; D may be TRBD1 or TRBD2 (6 bases each). The sample consisted of blood. The CDR3 protein is CSALGGPSEQYF. The CDR3, as DNA: TGCAGTGCTTTAGGGGGGCCAAGTGAGCAGTACTTC.